This entry concerns a single T cell receptor beta chain. What antigen it recognizes has not been identified. The input lacks base qualities; no much larger clone sits a single base away. Libraries of naive CD8 T cells were generated from roughly 20,000 to 1,000,000 sorted cells, with 10%, 30% or 50% of the purified RNA used. On a BD FACSAria II, naive CD8 T cells were FACS-sorted as CD8+CD4-CCR7+CD45RA+ and collected into RLT Plus buffer. To test detection sensitivity, Jurkat RNA equivalent to over 8 TCR copies was spiked into samples of about 19,000-1,100,000 naive CD8 T cells. CD8 T cells were enriched with RosetteSep CD8+ T Cell Enrichment Cocktail and Ficoll-Paque, followed by ACK red cell lysis. This record comes from a study of molecular identifiers for immune sequencing clone quantification (dated by TCRdb to between 2017 and 2018). About the investigation overall: For a replicate experiment, RNA from roughly 21,000 or 96,000 naive CD8 T cells was divided into five aliquots, of which four were sequenced. This methods study used CD8 T cells to benchmark TCR RNA copy counting and molecular-identifier clustering-based TCR repertoire sequencing (MIDCIRS).

Library preparation employed PCR. These reads were obtained on a NextSeq 500. Bulk TCR libraries were generated as previously described, with the TCR primers listed in Table S5 used. Purification of total RNA was performed with the Qiagen AllPrep DNA/RNA kit. Before analysis, reads from multiple sequencing runs of the same library were pooled. As for how the authors treated the data: Reads were retained only if an exact TCR constant sequence was present, and the retained reads were trimmed to 150 nt and grouped according to their 12-nt molecular barcodes. Within each barcode group, reads were sub-clustered at a 15% Levenshtein threshold, and quality-weighted consensus sequences were built per RNA molecule. Non-functional sequences were discarded, and so were lower-count sequences lying one edit away from another sequence. Based on fitting two negative binomial distributions, any barcode sub-cluster with under 20% of the maximum read count was discarded. Using fastp at Q25 and MiXCR, TCRdb reprocessed the public reads and kept productive beta chains. Under each unique CDR3 protein, matching rows form one entry showing the most common genes and DNA. These V and J calls derive from TCRdb rather than the authors' analysis. This sample holds about 510,000 distinct CDR3 sequences; roughly 24% were observed only once. The top ten clones comprise around 0.78% of the sample.

What the study reported, not specific to this receptor: Modeling indicated roughly 3.3 TCR RNA copies recovered per cell, compared with 7.5 to 10 by digital PCR, which implies a capture efficiency of 25% to 35%. In CMV-specific effector cells, clones with more than 20 RNA copies accounted for over 99% of molecules, whereas in naive cells such clones accounted for under 1%. Identical TCR molecules sharing a barcode could cause highly expanded clone sizes to be underestimated. A single cell's worth of spiked-in Jurkat TCR RNA was reported detectable even among around 970,000 naive CD8 T cells. When barcode sub-clustering was left out, chimeric consensus sequences inflated TCR diversity, with chimeras reaching as high as 47%. The naive libraries included spiked-in Jurkat TCR RNA (roughly 9 copies' worth), and this RNA is not part of the donor repertoire.

Sequencing was carried out using naive CD8+ T cells from blood, with Jurkat cell RNA spiked in. The cell subset or site label on this specimen signifies: FACS-sorted CD8+CD4-CCR7+CD45RA+ naive T cells. This TCR was sampled from a human donor in good health. Some libraries in this study had Jurkat cell RNA spiked in.

The nucleotides read TGTGCCAGCAGCCGCGGACTAATGAACACTGAAGCTTTCTTT. Its product reads: CASSRGLMNTEAFF. The rearranged chain carries TRBV14 and TRBJ1-1; the D gene cannot be resolved reliably. The CDR3 spans 14 residues, from the cysteine through the phenylalanine. Left in the record is the CDR3 DNA by itself, 42 bases read in frame from the first base. The germline V gene specifies SGHDN as CDR1 and FVKESK as CDR2. Relative to germline, V is 4 bases shorter and J is 0 bases shorter, with 9 bases between their ends.